Listed here are 10 T cell receptor beta chains from one sample, sequenced in a study of blood T cells in healthy people across ages. Primed by a sample-barcoded 5' primer and a J-beta primer mix, a second PCR proceeded for roughly 7 to 11 cycles. A single record per CDR3 protein comes from TCRdb applying MiXCR to the 5' RACE reads. Of 590,000 or so distinct CDR3 sequences listed, approximately 30% are singletons. Sequencing was performed on blood. These receptors came from a woman of 80 years or more in good health.

In this sample, this clonotype turned up many times. This chain uses TRBV2 with TRBJ2-5; D is unclear. V lost 2 bases and J 4 bases, leaving 5 bases between the germline ends. CDR3 length: 12 amino acids. The germline V gene has CDR1 SNHLY and CDR2 FYNNEI. The CDR3 spells CASSERVETQYF. As DNA, the CDR3 is TGTGCCAGCAGTGAAAGGGTAGAGACCCAGTACTTC.

This clonotype was seen a few times. The chain employs TRBV6-1 and TRBJ1-5, with a possible D match to TRBD1 (5 bases). The CDR3 has 16 residues. Trimming removed 8 bases at V and 1 base at J, with 18 bases between. In germline, CDR1 is MNHNS, CDR2 SASEGT. CDR3 amino acids: CASCSPAGLSNQPQHF. The CDR3 coding sequence is TGTGCCAGCTGTTCGCCGGCAGGGTTGAGCAATCAGCCCCAGCATTTT.

In this sample, this clonotype turned up many times. This chain uses TRBV10-3 with TRBJ1-5, with a weak D call TRBD1 (5 bases). The germline V and J ends were trimmed by 0 bases and 6 bases, with 15 bases remaining between them. Germline CDR1 and CDR2: ENHRY and SYGVKD. The CDR3 is made up of 16 amino acids. For the CDR3, the DNA is TGTGCCATCAGTGAGTCGAGGAGGGCCGGGGCTCAGCCCCAGCATTTT. This sequence encodes CAISESRRAGAQPQHF.

About this clonotype: Germline and junction disagree at one end, which may indicate a read error. Written as DNA, the CDR3 is TGTACCTGGGGTCGGTGGGGCTACACCTTC. This gives the protein CTWGRWGYTF. This chain links TRBV30 with TRBJ1-2, with no clear D. Germline V gives CDR1 GTSNPN, CDR2 SVGIG (reference sequence). The CDR3 length is 10 residues.

This clonotype was picked up a small number of times. This may be a read error: a much more frequent sequence differs by one nucleotide. This chain links TRBV3-1 with TRBJ2-3, with D hard to call. Per germline, CDR1 LGHDT and CDR2 YNNKEL (reference sequence). The CDR3 sequence is 13 residues long. The CDR3 loop is CAGSQSLGHTQYF. CDR3 DNA sequence: TGTGCCGGCAGCCAATCTCTCGGGCATACGCAGTATTTT.

In this sample, this clonotype turned up many times. The chain joins TRBV7-6 to TRBJ2-7; perhaps D is TRBD1 or TRBD2 (7 bases each). Germline V gene data show CDR1 as SGHVS and CDR2 as FNYEAQ. The germline V and J ends were trimmed by 5 bases and 5 bases, with 25 bases remaining between them. The CDR3 totals 17 residues. The CDR3: CASSNPRGGGPLDEQYF. The CDR3 nucleotides read TGTGCCAGCAGCAACCCCAGGGGGGGGGGGCCTTTAGACGAGCAGTACTTC.

The CDR3 here is CASSTNADTQYF. CDR3 nucleotide sequence: TGTGCCAGTTCAACAAACGCAGATACGCAGTATTTT. This chain joins TRBV25-1 and TRBJ2-3; D is unresolved. V lost 9 bases and J lost 4, with 11 bases in between. CDR3 length: 12 amino acids. Germline values: CDR1 MGHDK, CDR2 SYGVNS.

Many counts were recorded for this clonotype. V usage is TRBV28 and J usage is TRBJ2-5; 7 nucleotides match TRBD2. The V segment lost 5 bases and the J segment 4 bases; nucleotides outside the gene matches: 7. This CDR3 has 14 residues. Germline assignment: CDR1 MDHEN and CDR2 SYDVKM. The CDR3, as DNA: TGTGCCAGCAGTACCCGGGGGGAGAGAGAGACCCAGTACTTC. Translating it yields CASSTRGERETQYF. Together with reference TRBV28 and TRBJ2-5, the CDR3 gives the full variable domain: DVKVTQSSRYLVKRTGEKVFLECVQDMDHENMFWYRQDPGLGLRLIYFSYDVKMKEKGDIPEGYSVSREKKERFSLILESASTNQTSMYLCASSTRGERETQYFGPGTRLLVL.

V is TRBV6-6 and J is TRBJ1-5; D gene uncertain. The CDR3 is 16 residues long. Trimming removed 0 bases from V and 1 base from J, with 10 bases in between. CDR1 is MNHNY, CDR2 SVGAGI, per germline (reference sequence). CDR3 sequence (DNA): TGTGCCAGCAGTTACTCCGAGTTACTCAGCAATCAGCCCCAGCATTTT. Translated: CASSYSELLSNQPQHF.

This clonotype was detected ten times or more. CDR3 DNA: TGCAGCGTTGCCCAGGGTTCTAACTATGGCTACACCTTC. Translation: CSVAQGSNYGYTF. V and J are TRBV29-1 and TRBJ1-2, with a weak D call TRBD1 (5 bases). V dropped 4 bases and J dropped 0 bases, with 9 bases sitting between them. Germline V gives CDR1 SQVTM, CDR2 ANQGSEA. This CDR3 region has 13 residues.